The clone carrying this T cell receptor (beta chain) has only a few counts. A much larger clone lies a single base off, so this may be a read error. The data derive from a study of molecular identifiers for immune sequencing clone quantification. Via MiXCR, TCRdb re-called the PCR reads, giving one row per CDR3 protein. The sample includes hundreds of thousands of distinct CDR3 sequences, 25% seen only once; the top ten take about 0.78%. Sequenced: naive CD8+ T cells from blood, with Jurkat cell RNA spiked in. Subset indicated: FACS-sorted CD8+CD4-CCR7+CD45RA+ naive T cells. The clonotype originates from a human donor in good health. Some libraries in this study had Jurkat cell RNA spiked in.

CDR3 nucleotides: TGTGCCAGCAGCAACAGTGCCTGGCGAGAGACCCAGTACTTC. Its translation: CASSNSAWRETQYF. This chain links TRBV7-6 with TRBJ2-5; no definite D call. The germline V and J ends were trimmed by 5 bases and 4 bases, with 14 bases remaining between them. The CDR3 is made up of 14 amino acids. Germline values: CDR1 SGHVS, CDR2 FNYEAQ.